Listed below are T cell receptor beta chains from one sample, sequenced in a study of identical twins. TCRdb processed the 5' RACE reads anew with MiXCR; each CDR3 protein has one entry. The sample includes about 790,000 distinct CDR3 sequences, over 15% seen only once; the top ten take roughly 13%. These data were also filed under a second study, of T cells expressing NK-cell markers.

Sequenced: PBMCs. These receptors came from a woman under 30 in good health. Each CDR3 is given with its conserved first and last residue. The D gene is left open where the match is weak. Clone size is shown for a subset of rows, as once, few, many or a class of expanded clone.

D gene: NA
clone size: NA
V gene: TRBV2
J gene: TRBJ1-5
CDR3 DNA: TGTGCCAGCAGACGGACAGTCCTTCGCTATCAGCCCCAGCATTTT
CDR3 protein: CASRRTVLRYQPQHF

D gene: NA
clone size: NA
V gene: TRBV12-3/TRBV12-4
J gene: TRBJ2-5
CDR3 DNA: TGTGCCAGCAGTTTTGGGGACTCGCAAGAGACCCAGTACTTC
CDR3 protein: CASSFGDSQETQYF

D gene: NA
clone size: NA
V gene: TRBV12-3/TRBV12-4
J gene: TRBJ2-7
CDR3 DNA: TGTGCCAGCAGTCCCTCCCGCGAGCAGTACTTC
CDR3 protein: CASSPSREQYF

D gene: TRBD2
clone size: many
V gene: TRBV6-5
J gene: TRBJ2-5
CDR3 DNA: TGTGCCAGCAGTTACTCGATAGGGTCGGGAGGAGAGACCCAGTACTTC
CDR3 protein: CASSYSIGSGGETQYF

D gene: NA
clone size: NA
V gene: TRBV20-1
J gene: TRBJ2-5
CDR3 DNA: TGCAGTGCTAGAGGGCCATCGGAGACCCAGTACTTC
CDR3 protein: CSARGPSETQYF

D gene: TRBD2
clone size: few
V gene: TRBV10-3
J gene: TRBJ2-3
CDR3 DNA: TGTGCCATCAGCGGGACTAGCGGAGTAGATACGCAGTATTTT
CDR3 protein: CAISGTSGVDTQYF

D gene: TRBD1
clone size: NA
V gene: TRBV12-3/TRBV12-4
J gene: TRBJ1-1
CDR3 DNA: TGTGCCAGCAGTCGGCAGACAGGGGGTCTGTCTGAAGCTTTCTTT
CDR3 protein: CASSRQTGGLSEAFF

D gene: TRBD1
clone size: NA
V gene: TRBV9
J gene: TRBJ2-1
CDR3 DNA: TGTGCCAGCAGCGTAGTACAGGGGGCTCGAAATGAGCAGTTCTTC
CDR3 protein: CASSVVQGARNEQFF

D gene: NA
clone size: NA
V gene: TRBV7-3
J gene: TRBJ1-1
CDR3 DNA: TGTGCCAGCAGCTTAAGGCAGAGAGACCGAGCTTTCTTT
CDR3 protein: CASSLRQRDRAFF

D gene: NA
clone size: NA
V gene: TRBV10-1
J gene: TRBJ2-7
CDR3 DNA: TGCGCCAGCAGTTGCCTGGTGGGCAGGCTCTACGAGCAGTACTTC
CDR3 protein: CASSCLVGRLYEQYF

D gene: NA
clone size: NA
V gene: TRBV7-9
J gene: TRBJ2-7
CDR3 DNA: TGTGCCAGCAGCAGTCCCGGGTCGAGCTCCTACGAGCAGTACTTC
CDR3 protein: CASSSPGSSSYEQYF

D gene: TRBD1
clone size: NA
V gene: TRBV20-1
J gene: TRBJ1-5
CDR3 DNA: TGCAGTGCTAGAGTGGGGCCAGGGGGTTCAAGGCATCAGCCCCAGCATTTT
CDR3 protein: CSARVGPGGSRHQPQHF

D gene: NA
clone size: NA
V gene: TRBV12-3/TRBV12-4
J gene: TRBJ2-3
CDR3 DNA: TGTGCCAGCAGTTTTGCAGCGCAGTATTTT
CDR3 protein: CASSFAAQYF

D gene: TRBD1
clone size: few
V gene: TRBV27
J gene: TRBJ1-2
CDR3 DNA: TGTGCCAGCAGTTCCAGGGGGCTGACTTATGGCTACACCTTC
CDR3 protein: CASSSRGLTYGYTF

D gene: NA
clone size: few
V gene: TRBV10-3
J gene: TRBJ2-7
CDR3 DNA: TGTGCCATCAGTGAGTCACGGGGAAAGGCCTACGAGCAGTACTTC
CDR3 protein: CAISESRGKAYEQYF

D gene: TRBD2
clone size: NA
V gene: TRBV7-2
J gene: TRBJ2-1
CDR3 DNA: TGTGCCAGCAGACTCCTCAGGACTAGCGGAAATGAGCAGTTCTTC
CDR3 protein: CASRLLRTSGNEQFF

D gene: NA
clone size: NA
V gene: TRBV27
J gene: TRBJ1-5
CDR3 DNA: TGTGCCAGCAGTTATAGGGTAAACCAGCCCCAGCATTTT
CDR3 protein: CASSYRVNQPQHF